This T cell receptor (beta chain) was identified during a study of T cells after yellow fever vaccination (dated by TCRdb to the late 2010s). For the study in its entirety: The SMART-Seq v4 Ultra Low Input RNA kit was used to prepare libraries from fractions with low cell numbers. Bulk TCR alpha and beta repertoires were sequenced longitudinally to track T-cell clones before and after primary and booster YFV17D yellow fever vaccination. The cohort comprised two healthy male donors, one aged 18 to 30 and one aged 30 to 40 years. Blood was drawn at multiple timepoints before and after primary and secondary immunization, with bulk PBMC replicates and cell subsets isolated.

Here V drops 7 bases and J drops 8 bases, and the junction holds 12 bases not matched to any gene. The CDR3 has 15 amino acids, counting the end cysteine and phenylalanine. The DNA shown is the 45-base CDR3, in frame from base 1. Sample treatment or condition, as interpreted from the label and publication: live attenuated yellow fever vaccine strain. PBMCs were isolated from peripheral blood using a standard Ficoll-Paque protocol. With anti-CD3 and anti-CD8 staining plus a dextramer loaded with the yellow fever NS4B epitope peptide, the researchers sorted epitope-specific CD8 T cells. RNA was extracted with TriZol from bulk PBMCs, CD4 and CD8 fractions, and dextramer-positive and dextramer-negative fractions. Notes on this clonotype: Qualities for individual bases were not recorded, and no much larger clone is one base off.

Study-wide findings and limitations: The secondary T-cell response was found to be weaker but faster than the primary response, with a peak reached on day 5 rather than on day 15. After the booster, most clones that had expanded after primary vaccination were detected again (almost 97% of CD4 and around nine tenths of CD8), suggesting broad maintenance of memory. A small share of clonotypes was detected in both CD4 and CD8 compartments, with the overlap likely arising from convergent recombination. Only a couple of donors were included in the study, so the extent to which the findings can be generalized is limited. Computational filtering was required because FACS-sorted repertoires could contain abundant contaminating clonotypes from the bulk population.

Synthesis of TCR cDNA relied on 5'RACE template switching, a step that introduced a universal primer site along with unique molecular identifiers. Priming of cDNA synthesis was performed from both the TCR alpha and TCR beta constant segments. Two PCR steps were used to amplify libraries, with sample barcodes and sequencing adapters being added in the second step. Libraries were sequenced on Illumina HiSeq 2500 (2x100 bp) or NovaSeq (2x150 bp). Processing in the source paper ran as follows. Reads were demultiplexed and collapsed into UMI consensus sequences with MIGEC, and V(D)J alignment was performed with MiXCR. Clonotypes responding to the vaccine were identified with edgeR on replicate PBMC samples, with the criteria of FDR below 0.01 and a log2 fold change above 5 up to day 15. Each bulk clonotype was labeled CD4 or CD8 based on which sequenced repertoire, CD4 or CD8, contained the clonotype at higher abundance. Clonotypes enriched at least 10-fold in dextramer-positive versus dextramer-negative fractions were classed as NS4B-specific, and CD4-biased clonotypes were left out. TCRdb cleaned the public reads at Q25 with fastp, built clones with MiXCR and kept in-frame beta chains. Each CDR3 protein appears once, grouped with its most common genes and DNA. The authors' filters were not applied to this entry. This sample holds tens of thousands of distinct CDR3 sequences; 13% were observed only once. Of the sample, around 24% falls within the top ten clones.

The clonotype originates from a man younger than 30 who received the YFV17D yellow fever vaccine. The source was CD8+ T cells not binding an NS4B(214-222) dextramer, sorted from PBMCs, collected about 20 days after the first yellow fever vaccination. In light of the paper, this sample's cell subset or site label describes: NS4B epitope dextramer-negative CD8 T cells. The V and J segments used are TRBV12-3 or TRBV12-4 and TRBJ2-1, with 9 bases aligning to TRBD2. The DNA reads TGTGCCAGCACTGAGAGGGCTAGCGGGGCGGATGAGCAGTTCTTC. Its amino acids are CASTERASGADEQFF.